This is a list of T cell receptor beta chains from one sample in a study of T cells after yellow fever vaccination. TCRdb itself ran the 5' RACE reads through MiXCR, one entry per CDR3 protein. The table shows about 130,000 distinct CDR3 sequences, with under 8% occurring only once. The sequences come from CD4+ T cells sorted from PBMCs, collected around 10 days after the first yellow fever vaccination. These receptors all stem from a man aged 18 to 30 who received the YFV17D yellow fever vaccine. Both conserved end residues are part of each CDR3. The D gene is left open where the match is weak. Where a row states a size, it is once, few, many or the class of an expanded clone; other rows omit it.

TGCGCCAGCAGCTTGGGGTTTTGGACAGAAGCTAACTATGGCTACACCTTC	CASSLGFWTEANYGYTF	TRBV5-1	TRBJ1-2	many	-
TGTGCCAGCGGGACAAACTATGGCTACACCTTC	CASGTNYGYTF	TRBV3-1	TRBJ1-2	many	-
TGCAGTGCTAGAGAAGGGACAGCCGCCCACGAGCAGTACTTC	CSAREGTAAHEQYF	TRBV20-1	TRBJ2-7	many	TRBD1
TGTGCCAGCAGTTGGGACAGAAACACTGAAGCTTTCTTT	CASSWDRNTEAFF	TRBV2	TRBJ1-1	many	TRBD1
TGTGCCAGCAGCTTAGTGGGGAAGGGTCAGCCCCAGCATTTT	CASSLVGKGQPQHF	TRBV7-2	TRBJ1-5	few	-
TGTGCCAGCAGCCAAGGGAGCCTGAGGGCCACGGGTCTGCAATTT	CASSQGSLRATGLQF	TRBV4-2	TRBJ1-6	many	-
TGTGCCAGCAGCTTAGGTCCCCTAGATGGCTACACCTTC	CASSLGPLDGYTF	TRBV7-2	TRBJ1-2	many	-
TGTGCCAGCTCACTAGGGGACCACCGCACAGATACGCAGTATTTT	CASSLGDHRTDTQYF	TRBV18	TRBJ2-3	many	-
TGTGCCAGCAGTTTAAGGGTTTCCCCCGGGGAGCTGTTTTTT	CASSLRVSPGELFF	TRBV27	TRBJ2-2	few	-
TGTGCCAGCAGTCTCCATTCCAGCACACAAGAGACCCAGTACTTC	CASSLHSSTQETQYF	TRBV27	TRBJ2-5	many	-
TGTGCCAGCAGCCAAGGACATGCCTCCAACTCTGGAAACACCATATATTTT	CASSQGHASNSGNTIYF	TRBV3-1	TRBJ1-3	many	-
TGCAGTGCGCCCGGGCCGGGCTCCTACGAGCAGTACTTC	CSAPGPGSYEQYF	TRBV20-1	TRBJ2-7	many	-
TGTGCCAGCACCGGGGGCCCTATCAATAATTCACCCCTCCACTTT	CASTGGPINNSPLHF	TRBV2	TRBJ1-6	few	-
TGCGCCAGCAGCTTGGAAGGGGTGCGCCGGTCTGGAAACACCATATATTTT	CASSLEGVRRSGNTIYF	TRBV5-1	TRBJ1-3	few	-
TGTGCCAGCAGCCCGGACGGAATACAAGAGACCCAGTACTTC	CASSPDGIQETQYF	TRBV7-3	TRBJ2-5	-	-
TGCGCCAGCAGCCAAGAGCCCAGCACTATCAACACCGGGGAGCTGTTTTTT	CASSQEPSTINTGELFF	TRBV4-3	TRBJ2-2	many	-
TGCAGTGCCGGGACCGTGGGGACCCAGTACTTC	CSAGTVGTQYF	TRBV20-1	TRBJ2-5	few	-
TGTGCCAGCAGTTATAGGGGCGCCATCGAGCAGTACTTC	CASSYRGAIEQYF	TRBV12-3/TRBV12-4	TRBJ2-7	many	-
TGTGCCAGCAGCTTAGTCGCCCGGGACAATCAATATGGCTACACCTTC	CASSLVARDNQYGYTF	TRBV7-2	TRBJ1-2	-	-
TGCGCCAGCAGCCCCCAGGACAGGGGAAGGACTGAAGCTTTCTTT	CASSPQDRGRTEAFF	TRBV4-3	TRBJ1-1	many	TRBD1
TGTGCCAGCAGTCAACAGAGGAACACTGAAGCTTTCTTT	CASSQQRNTEAFF	TRBV27	TRBJ1-1	many	-
TGCAGCATCCGAAACAATGAGCAGTTCTTC	CSIRNNEQFF	TRBV29-1	TRBJ2-1	many	-
TGTGCCAGCAGCTTGGGCCCGTACACAGATACGCAGTATTTT	CASSLGPYTDTQYF	TRBV5-6	TRBJ2-3	-	-
TGTGCCATCAGTGATTTGGGGCACGAGACCCAGTACTTC	CAISDLGHETQYF	TRBV10-3	TRBJ2-5	many	-
TGTGCCAGCAGTTTGGCTGCGACGTACCAAGAGACCCAGTACTTC	CASSLAATYQETQYF	TRBV6-5	TRBJ2-5	many	-
TGTGCCAGCAGTGACCCTCAAGGGGGGAATCAGCCCCAGCATTTT	CASSDPQGGNQPQHF	TRBV6-2/TRBV6-3	TRBJ1-5	many	-
TGTGCCAGCAGCCCTGGGGGGGCTAGAAGGGATGAGCAGTTCTTC	CASSPGGARRDEQFF	TRBV7-3	TRBJ2-1	many	-
TGTGCCAGCAGTTACAGGTCTGCTAACTATGGCTACACCTTC	CASSYRSANYGYTF	TRBV6-5	TRBJ1-2	many	-
TGTGCCAGCAGCCGCACTAGGTCCGGAAGGAATGAGCAGTTCTTC	CASSRTRSGRNEQFF	TRBV7-2	TRBJ2-1	many	-
TGTGCCAGCAGCACTAGTCGGGAGGAGACCCAGTACTTC	CASSTSREETQYF	TRBV7-2	TRBJ2-5	many	-
TGTGCTAGTGGTTTGGGGGGGACCCCTAACTATGGCTACACCTTC	CASGLGGTPNYGYTF	TRBV12-5	TRBJ1-2	many	-
TGTGCCAGCAGCCGGACAGGGGGGGTTCAGAACACTGAAGCTTTCTTT	CASSRTGGVQNTEAFF	TRBV3-1	TRBJ1-1	many	TRBD1
TGTGCCAGCTCAACGGTCTTCGACTCTGGAAACACCATATATTTT	CASSTVFDSGNTIYF	TRBV18	TRBJ1-3	-	-
TGTGCCAGCAGCCGGGACAGTACCTCACCTAATGAAAAACTGTTTTTT	CASSRDSTSPNEKLFF	TRBV7-2	TRBJ1-4	many	TRBD1
TGCGCCAGCGCATTGGGGGGGTATGAGCAGTTCTTC	CASALGGYEQFF	TRBV5-1	TRBJ2-1	-	TRBD2